This T cell receptor (beta chain) is from a study of shared clonotypes between healthy human individuals. Study conclusions and caveats: Clonotype sharing across a few donors was observed for 4% to 6.5% of naive CD4 clonotypes. Against clonotypes common to all four donors, non-shared ones had lower generation probabilities.

Comments on this clone: The target antigen is unknown.

The CDR3 contains 14 residues. The V end was cut by 0 bases, the J end by 7 bases, with 11 bases between. The germline gives CDR1 SGHRS, CDR2 YFSETQ. Naive CD8 cells were CD45RO-negative, positively selected for CCR7, excluding terminally differentiated effector memory CD45RA+ cells. Sequencing was performed with immunoSEQ multiplex PCR; in TCRdb, only in-frame clones are kept and a portion is missing. The sample holds fewer than 800,000 clones, about 92% seen once. This clonotype originated in a man in his thirties or forties in good health. The chain recombines TRBV5-1 with TRBJ2-1, with D possibly TRBD2 on 5 matching bases. The specimen was naive CD8+ T cells sorted from blood. The CDR3 region has the DNA TGCGCCAGCAGCTTGGTGCTAGCCGAAAATGAGCAGTTCTTC. This sequence encodes CASSLVLAENEQFF. The whole variable domain, filled in from reference TRBV5-1 and TRBJ2-1, reads KAGVTQTPRYLIKTRGQQVTLSCSPISGHRSVSWYQQTPGQGLQFLFEYFSETQRNKGNFPGRFSGRQFSNSRSEMNVSTLELGDSALYLCASSLVLAENEQFFGPGTRLTVL.